This passage covers 5 T cell receptor beta chains from one sample sequenced in a study of T cell responses to AZD1222 COVID-19 vaccine. Profiling relied on immunoSEQ multiplex PCR, and the TCRdb table lists in-frame clones only, not all of them. The sample consists of approximately 140,000 clones, roughly 87% of them appearing once. The input for sequencing was peripheral blood, taken on day 0 of AZD1222 vaccination. The receptor source for this set is an adult in good health.

The rearrangement uses TRBV28 and TRBJ1-5; D unclear. Germline V CDR1 and CDR2: MDHEN, SYDVKM. The length of the CDR3 is 14 residues. V lost 2 bases and J 0 bases, leaving 5 bases between the germline ends. CDR3 in DNA: TGTGCCAGCAGTTTAGGAAATAGCAATCAGCCCCAGCATTTT. Translated, it gives CASSLGNSNQPQHF.

The chain couples TRBV6-2 or TRBV6-3 to TRBJ1-5; maybe TRBD1 (6 bases). Germline V lookup: CDR1 MNHEY, CDR2 SVGEGT. The CDR3 sequence is 16 residues long. Deletions cut 2 bases from V and 3 bases from J, with 14 bases between. CDR3 loop: CASSYPGQLYNQPQHF. The CDR3 DNA reads TGTGCCAGCAGTTACCCCGGACAGCTTTACAATCAGCCCCAGCATTTT.

The J gene is TRBJ2-5, the V gene TRBV18, with D possibly TRBD2 on 5 matching bases. Germline values: CDR1 KGHSH, CDR2 LQKENI. Trimming took off 6 bases at V and 4 bases at J, with 15 bases between the two ends. This CDR3 is 14 amino acids long. The DNA of the CDR3 is TGTGCCAGCTCCGAGACGCGGGCGGGAGAGACCCAGTACTTC. The encoded protein is CASSETRAGETQYF.

The chain uses TRBV28 and TRBJ2-7; the D gene could be TRBD1 or TRBD2 (6 bases each). The V end was cut by 5 bases, the J end by 3 bases, with 11 bases between. The CDR3 consists of 13 residues. Germline V gives CDR1 MDHEN, CDR2 SYDVKM. Written as DNA, the CDR3 is TGTGCCAGCAGTCGAGGAGGGGGCTACGAGCAGTACTTC. Encoded protein: CASSRGGGYEQYF.

The chain joins TRBV12-3 or TRBV12-4 to TRBJ1-5, with D unclear. V shed 5 bases and J shed 6 bases, with 11 bases lying between them. The CDR3 is 13 residues long. CDR3 nucleotide sequence: TGTGCCAGCAGTCAAGGACTGAGTCAGCCCCAGCATTTT. Its protein product is CASSQGLSQPQHF.